Listed below are T cell receptor beta chains from one sample, sequenced in a study of T-cell memory formation after mild COVID-19. MiXCR, applied by TCRdb to the 5' RACE reads, yields one record per CDR3 protein. Among 200,000 to 250,000 distinct CDR3 sequences listed, 9.5% were seen once. The sample was PBMCs or a T cell subset sorted from them (not recorded which). These receptors were collected from a man in his late teens or twenties who had mild COVID-19 (a few samples of this study predate the infection). Cell type and time point are not known. Each CDR3 is given with its conserved first and last residue. Each record gives: J gene, V gene, clone size, D gene, CDR3 protein, CDR3 DNA. A D gene is named only where the DNA matches it firmly. Where a row states a size, it is once, few, many or the class of an expanded clone; other rows omit it.

J gene: TRBJ2-4; V gene: TRBV7-8; clone size: few; D gene: .; CDR3 protein: CASSLGPTGRVQYF; CDR3 DNA: TGTGCCAGCAGCTTAGGCCCCACGGGGCGTGTACAGTACTTC
J gene: TRBJ2-2; V gene: TRBV7-8; clone size: few; D gene: .; CDR3 protein: CASSLLGASNTGELFF; CDR3 DNA: TGTGCCAGCAGCTTATTAGGGGCGTCGAACACCGGGGAGCTGTTTTTT
J gene: TRBJ1-2; V gene: TRBV5-6; clone size: .; D gene: TRBD1; CDR3 protein: CASSLVQQGHGYTF; CDR3 DNA: TGTGCCAGCAGCTTGGTCCAACAGGGGCATGGCTACACCTTC
J gene: TRBJ2-3; V gene: TRBV12-3/TRBV12-4; clone size: few; D gene: TRBD2; CDR3 protein: CASSYLTRTSGRRTDTQYF; CDR3 DNA: TGTGCCAGCAGTTATCTTACTCGGACTAGCGGGCGACGCACAGATACGCAGTATTTT
J gene: TRBJ2-6; V gene: TRBV15; clone size: .; D gene: TRBD1; CDR3 protein: CATRWTGESGANVLTF; CDR3 DNA: TGTGCCACCAGGTGGACAGGGGAGTCTGGGGCCAACGTCCTGACTTTC
J gene: TRBJ2-1; V gene: TRBV6-6; clone size: few; D gene: TRBD1; CDR3 protein: CASSPSGTGALGSSYNEQFF; CDR3 DNA: TGTGCCAGCAGCCCCTCCGGGACAGGGGCATTAGGGAGCTCCTACAATGAGCAGTTCTTC
J gene: TRBJ1-6; V gene: TRBV6-1; clone size: .; D gene: .; CDR3 protein: CASSEDGIALHF; CDR3 DNA: TGTGCCAGCAGTGAAGATGGAATCGCCCTCCACTTT
J gene: TRBJ1-4; V gene: TRBV7-2; clone size: few; D gene: .; CDR3 protein: CASSPRGGATTYEKLFF; CDR3 DNA: TGTGCCAGCAGCCCCAGAGGGGGGGCCACGACCTATGAAAAACTGTTTTTT
J gene: TRBJ1-5; V gene: TRBV6-1; clone size: .; D gene: .; CDR3 protein: CASHNPESALPLPQHF; CDR3 DNA: TGTGCCAGTCACAACCCGGAATCAGCCTTACCTCTCCCCCAGCATTTT
J gene: TRBJ1-3; V gene: TRBV28; clone size: .; D gene: .; CDR3 protein: CASSSGWARGNTIYF; CDR3 DNA: TGTGCCAGCAGTTCTGGATGGGCTCGAGGAAACACCATATATTTT
J gene: TRBJ2-3; V gene: TRBV5-1; clone size: many; D gene: TRBD2; CDR3 protein: CASSFQAGPDTQYF; CDR3 DNA: TGCGCCAGCAGCTTCCAAGCGGGGCCAGATACGCAGTATTTT
J gene: TRBJ1-5; V gene: TRBV15; clone size: .; D gene: .; CDR3 protein: CATSNPRLEQPQHF; CDR3 DNA: TGTGCCACCAGCAACCCGCGTCTAGAACAGCCCCAGCATTTT
J gene: TRBJ2-1; V gene: TRBV5-5; clone size: few; D gene: .; CDR3 protein: CASSLHRENEQFF; CDR3 DNA: TGTGCCAGCAGCTTACACAGGGAAAATGAGCAGTTCTTC
J gene: TRBJ2-7; V gene: TRBV6-6; clone size: few; D gene: .; CDR3 protein: CASSPSILPGYEQYF; CDR3 DNA: TGTGCCAGCAGTCCCTCGATTTTACCGGGTTACGAGCAGTACTTC
J gene: TRBJ2-5; V gene: TRBV19; clone size: .; D gene: .; CDR3 protein: CASSRGPGFQETQYF; CDR3 DNA: TGTGCCAGTAGTCGGGGGCCGGGGTTCCAAGAGACCCAGTACTTC
J gene: TRBJ2-3; V gene: TRBV7-8; clone size: few; D gene: .; CDR3 protein: CASSVNSRRDTQYF; CDR3 DNA: TGTGCCAGCAGCGTAAATAGCAGGAGAGATACGCAGTATTTT
J gene: TRBJ2-3; V gene: TRBV2; clone size: .; D gene: TRBD2; CDR3 protein: CASRGLASGADTQYF; CDR3 DNA: TGTGCCAGCAGGGGACTAGCATCAGGCGCAGATACGCAGTATTTT
J gene: TRBJ1-2; V gene: TRBV6-2/TRBV6-3; clone size: .; D gene: .; CDR3 protein: CASRQDSNYGYTF; CDR3 DNA: TGTGCCAGCAGACAGGATTCGAACTATGGCTACACCTTC
J gene: TRBJ2-1; V gene: TRBV6-1; clone size: few; D gene: TRBD1; CDR3 protein: CASSEEDRGGGEQFF; CDR3 DNA: TGTGCCAGCAGTGAAGAGGACAGGGGAGGTGGTGAGCAGTTCTTC
J gene: TRBJ1-4; V gene: TRBV27; clone size: many; D gene: .; CDR3 protein: CASRPAGEGFSGKLFF; CDR3 DNA: TGTGCCAGCAGGCCGGCAGGGGAAGGTTTTTCGGGAAAACTGTTTTTT
J gene: TRBJ2-2; V gene: TRBV6-4; clone size: .; D gene: TRBD2; CDR3 protein: CASSDLAGGCNTGELFF; CDR3 DNA: TGTGCCAGCAGTGACCTAGCGGGGGGGTGTAACACCGGGGAGCTGTTTTTT
J gene: TRBJ2-6; V gene: TRBV12-3/TRBV12-4; clone size: .; D gene: .; CDR3 protein: CSSRVDGSGANVLTF; CDR3 DNA: TGTTCCAGCAGGGTGGATGGGTCTGGGGCCAACGTCCTGACTTTC